A single sample is the source of the 32 T cell receptor beta chains below, sequenced in a study of blood T cells in healthy people across ages (dated by TCRdb to 2015 to 2017). The library was generated by 5' RACE. TCRdb shows the sequencer as Illumina HiSeq 2500. The second PCR ran for roughly 7 to 11 cycles and used a J-beta primer mix along with a sample-barcoded 5' primer. Using fastp at Q25 and MiXCR, TCRdb reprocessed the public reads and kept productive beta chains. When rows share a CDR3 protein, they turn into one entry using the most common DNA and genes. A total of over 700,000 distinct CDR3 sequences appear in this sample, roughly 25% of them only once. 9% to 9.5% of the sample is in the top ten clones. Separately, the same data were catalogued under a study of T cells of mothers and their children.

Source material: blood. The source of these receptors is a boy aged 5-17 years in good health.

The chain combines TRBV10-3 with TRBJ2-7, with 7 bases aligning to TRBD1. The V gene end was trimmed by 4 bases and the J gene end by 0 bases; junction bases not matched to a gene: 12. Germline V gene lookup returns CDR1 ENHRY and CDR2 SYGVKD. CDR3 length equals 17 residues. Here the CDR3 DNA reads TGTGCCATCAGTGGGGGACAGTTCCCGCAACTCTCCTACGAGCAGTACTTC. Protein product: CAISGGQFPQLSYEQYF.

This clonotype was detected a few times. The rearrangement joins TRBV24-1 to TRBJ1-2, with 9 bases fitting TRBD1. Germline V CDR1 and CDR2: KGHDR, SFDVKD. Trimming removed 2 bases from V and 4 bases from J; junction bases left unmatched: 7. The CDR3 is 16 amino acids. CDR3 bases: TGTGCCACCAGTGATTCACCGGGACAGGGAATCTATGGCTACACCTTC. It codes for CATSDSPGQGIYGYTF.

The chain couples TRBV7-2 to TRBJ1-2, with 9 bases aligning to TRBD1. Germline V gives CDR1 SGHTA, CDR2 FQGNSA. V was pared by 7 bases and J by 7 bases, with 16 bases of the junction left unmatched. CDR3 length: 16 residues. The CDR3 sequence: CASNPTRGQGSSGYTF. DNA for the CDR3: TGTGCCAGCAACCCTACGCGGGGACAGGGTTCGAGTGGCTACACCTTC.

J is TRBJ2-1 and V is TRBV27, with D hard to call. The ends were cut back, 8 bases at V and 4 bases at J, with 9 bases in the middle. CDR1 and CDR2 (germline): MNHEY, SMNVEV (reference sequence). The CDR3 is made up of 12 amino acids. The CDR3, as DNA: TGTGCCAGCGGCCCATTATACAATGAGCAGTTCTTC. Translated: CASGPLYNEQFF.

The chain joins TRBV6-6 to TRBJ1-1, with D possibly matching TRBD1 (5 bases). Trimming removed 10 bases from V and 4 bases from J, with 13 bases in between. The length of the CDR3 is 12 residues. Germline CDR1 and CDR2: MNHNY and SVGAGI (reference sequence). The CDR3 is CAISGGSTEAFF. CDR3 nucleotide sequence: TGTGCCATCTCGGGGGGGAGCACTGAAGCTTTCTTT.

This clonotype showed up just a few times. The rearrangement joins TRBV12-3 or TRBV12-4 to TRBJ2-4; D is possibly TRBD2 (6 bases). V lost 5 bases, J lost 3 bases, and 8 bases lay in between. The CDR3 length is 13 residues. CDR3 DNA: TGTGCCAGCAGTAGGGACTTCAAAAACATTCAGTACTTC. Translation gives CASSRDFKNIQYF.

The rearrangement joins TRBV7-2 to TRBJ2-5, with a tentative D call TRBD2 (7 bases). With the DNA end fitting TRBJ2-7 better, the J assignment may be wrong. The CDR3 has 14 residues. CDR1 is SGHTA, CDR2 FQGNSA, per germline. The CDR3 loop reads CASSLGLGGREQYF. In DNA, the CDR3 is TGTGCCAGCAGCTTAGGATTGGGGGGGCGCGAGCAGTACTTC.

This clonotype occurred a few times. V and J are TRBV5-6 and TRBJ2-5, with TRBD1 matching over 10 bases. The DNA end favors TRBJ2-7, so the J call may be wrong. This CDR3 contains 16 residues. CDR1 is SGHDT and CDR2 is YYEEEE in the germline V gene. CDR3: CASSLYPGTGEYEQYF. The CDR3 coding sequence is TGTGCCAGCAGCCTATACCCCGGGACAGGGGAATACGAGCAGTACTTC.

There are a few counts of this clonotype. The chain combines TRBV10-2 with TRBJ1-4; TRBD1 is a possible D gene (6 bases). V dropped 6 bases and J dropped 11 bases, with 13 bases sitting between them. The length of the CDR3 is 12 residues. Germline-derived CDR1 and CDR2 are WSHSY and SAAADI. The CDR3 is CASRMTGFKLFF. The CDR3 DNA follows: TGCGCCAGCAGGATGACAGGTTTCAAACTGTTTTTT.

The DNA of the CDR3 is TGTGCCAGCAGTTTCCTTAGCGGGAGGGGTACCTACGAGCAGTACTTC. Encoded protein: CASSFLSGRGTYEQYF. V and J are TRBV28 and TRBJ2-7; 11 bases are a match to TRBD2. Germline lookup yields CDR1 MDHEN and CDR2 SYDVKM. V lost 3 bases, J lost 2 bases, and 6 bases stayed unmatched. The CDR3 runs to 16 residues. Based on the CDR3 plus reference TRBV28 and TRBJ2-7, the full variable domain is DVKVTQSSRYLVKRTGEKVFLECVQDMDHENMFWYRQDPGLGLRLIYFSYDVKMKEKGDIPEGYSVSREKKERFSLILESASTNQTSMYLCASSFLSGRGTYEQYFGPGTRLTVT.

The table lists this clonotype with many counts. This rearrangement joins TRBV9 to TRBJ2-1; 8 bases are shared with TRBD2. Losses at the gene ends were 4 bases for V and 3 bases for J; bases not matched to a gene: 6. The CDR3 runs to 15 residues. Germline V gives CDR1 SGDLS, CDR2 YYNGEE. This CDR3 reads CASSSREGRYNEQFF. CDR3 DNA: TGTGCCAGCAGCTCTCGGGAGGGCCGCTACAATGAGCAGTTCTTC.

This clonotype turned up a few times. V is TRBV12-3 or TRBV12-4 and J is TRBJ2-7; possible D gene TRBD1, 6 bases. The CDR3 loop spans 15 amino acids. Trimming left V 4 bases short and J 6 bases short, with 19 bases between. CDR3 nucleotides: TGTGCCAGCAGTTATTGGCGGCAGGGGATAGCCGAGCAGTACTTC. It yields the protein CASSYWRQGIAEQYF.

This clonotype came up a few times. The chain has TRBV29-1 and TRBJ2-5, with 7 bases lining up with TRBD1. The CDR3 loop spans 14 amino acids. Trimming at V came to 8 bases and at J to 4 bases, leaving 13 bases not matched to a gene. Germline lookup yields CDR1 SQVTM and CDR2 ANQGSEA. CDR3 DNA sequence: TGCAGCACAAGACAGGGTGGGAGCGGAGAGACCCAGTACTTC. Its protein product is CSTRQGGSGETQYF. The whole variable domain, filled in from reference TRBV29-1 and TRBJ2-5, reads SAVISQKPSRDICQRGTSLTIQCQVDSQVTMMFWYRQQPGQSLTLIATANQGSEATYESGFVIDKFPISRPNLTFSTLTVSNMSPEDSSIYLCSTRQGGSGETQYFGPGTRLLVL.

This clonotype has more than one count but fewer than ten. The rearrangement uses TRBV18 and TRBJ2-7; D tentatively reads TRBD1 or TRBD2 (5 bases each). Germline CDR1 is KGHSH and CDR2 is LQKENI. This CDR3 is 14 amino acids long. The germline V and J ends were trimmed by 1 base and 5 bases, with 12 bases remaining between them. The CDR3 protein is CASSPRPGSNEQYF. Here the CDR3 DNA reads TGTGCCAGCTCACCACGGCCAGGGAGTAACGAGCAGTACTTC.

V is TRBV12-3 or TRBV12-4 and J is TRBJ2-7; D is undetermined. The CDR3 length is 13 residues. V lost 7 bases to trimming and J lost 3 bases, with 13 bases between them. Written as DNA, the CDR3 is TGTGCCAGCACCCTTGGGGTGGGCTACGAGCAGTACTTC. Translation: CASTLGVGYEQYF.

This clonotype has only a few counts. This chain connects TRBV29-1 to TRBJ2-5; possible D gene TRBD2, 5 bases. The J call may be mistaken, given a closer DNA end match to TRBJ2-1. Looked up from germline, CDR1 is SQVTM and CDR2 is ANQGSEA. The CDR3 runs to 13 residues. The CDR3 loop reads CSVGRQLDPEQFF. CDR3 coding DNA: TGCAGCGTTGGGAGGCAGCTAGACCCTGAGCAGTTCTTC.

This rearrangement joins TRBV9 to TRBJ2-1; TRBD2 matches 9 bases. There are 17 residues in the CDR3. Losses at the gene ends were 3 bases for V and 4 bases for J; bases not matched to a gene: 11. CDR1 and CDR2 (germline): SGDLS, YYNGEE. CDR3 sequence (DNA): TGTGCCAGCAGCGGACCCTTGGCGGGGGGGAATTACAATGAGCAGTTCTTC. Protein sequence: CASSGPLAGGNYNEQFF.

This clonotype was seen a handful of times. V usage is TRBV7-2 and J usage is TRBJ2-7; TRBD1 might be the D (5 bases). V was trimmed by 5 bases and J by 2 bases, leaving 10 bases between them. The germline CDR1 and CDR2 sequences are SGHTA and FQGNSA. The CDR3 contains 13 residues. The DNA for the CDR3 is TGTGCCAGCAGCCATGGACACACCTACGAGCAGTACTTC. Residues: CASSHGHTYEQYF.

The rearrangement uses TRBV5-1 and TRBJ2-7, with 7 bases matching TRBD1. Per the germline V gene, CDR1 is SGHRS and CDR2 is YFSETQ. This CDR3 comprises 15 residues. The V segment lost 4 bases and the J segment 3 bases; nucleotides outside the gene matches: 10. In nucleotides, the CDR3 is TGCGCCAGCAGCCCTCCCGACAGGGCCCTCTACGAGCAGTACTTC. Amino acids: CASSPPDRALYEQYF.

The chain carries TRBV5-1 and TRBJ2-5, with 7 positions matching TRBD1. V lost 4 bases, J lost 1 base, and 7 bases stayed unmatched. Germline CDR1 is SGHRS and CDR2 is YFSETQ. The length of the CDR3 is 15 residues. The CDR3 loop reads CASSRETGPQETQYF. Written as DNA, the CDR3 is TGCGCCAGCAGCAGAGAGACAGGGCCCCAAGAGACCCAGTACTTC.

This clonotype turned up a few times. The CDR3 region is CATKRDATYEQYF. As DNA, the CDR3 is TGTGCCACCAAACGGGACGCGACCTACGAGCAGTACTTC. The chain employs TRBV28 and TRBJ2-5; D could derive from TRBD1 or TRBD2 (5 bases each). The closer fit of TRBJ2-7 to the DNA end suggests the J call may be wrong. Germline loops: CDR1 MDHEN, CDR2 SYDVKM. CDR3 length: 13 amino acids.

This clonotype appeared a few times. Mismatch with germline at one junction end may stem from a read error. The rearrangement joins TRBV4-1 to TRBJ2-7; TRBD1 might be the D (6 bases). The CDR3 has 11 amino acids. Germline V gene data show CDR1 as MGHRA and CDR2 as YSYEKL. The DNA of the CDR3 is TGCACCAGCAGCCCGGGGACAGAGCAGTACTTC. It yields the protein CTSSPGTEQYF.

This clonotype was observed a handful of times. The chain couples TRBV14 to TRBJ2-7, with 11 bases identical to TRBD2. CDR1 and CDR2 (germline): SGHDN, FVKESK. The V and J ends lost 4 bases and 2 bases, in that order; junction bases with no gene match: 4. CDR3 length: 15 residues. The CDR3 region is CASSRSSGGTYEQYF. The CDR3 DNA sequence: TGTGCCAGCAGCCGCTCTAGCGGGGGGACCTACGAGCAGTACTTC.

In nucleotides, the CDR3 is TGTGCCAGCAGCCAAGATCTCGCACAGCAAGAGACCCAGTACTTC. Residues: CASSQDLAQQETQYF. The V and J genes are TRBV3-1 and TRBJ2-5, with D hard to call. Deletions cut 0 bases from V and 2 bases from J, with 10 bases between. The length of the CDR3 is 15 residues. Germline V gene data show CDR1 as LGHDT and CDR2 as YNNKEL (reference sequence).

The CDR3 protein is CSATGGRETQYF. Here the CDR3 DNA reads TGCAGTGCCACAGGGGGTCGAGAGACCCAGTACTTC. This chain links TRBV20-1 with TRBJ2-1; 8 bases align to TRBD1. The J call is doubtful: the DNA matches TRBJ2-5 better. The CDR3 extends over 12 amino acids. Looked up from germline, CDR1 is DFQATT and CDR2 is SNEGSKA (reference sequence).

The CDR3 is CSARWSRETQYF. In DNA, the CDR3 is TGCAGTGCTAGATGGAGCAGGGAGACCCAGTACTTC. The chain has TRBV20-1 and TRBJ2-5; D not resolved. The germline V gene encodes CDR1 DFQATT and CDR2 SNEGSKA (reference sequence). This CDR3 has 12 residues. The ends were cut back, 2 bases at V and 5 bases at J, with 9 bases in the middle.

This sequence joins TRBV15 and TRBJ2-1; 10 bases line up with TRBD1. V was clipped by 4 bases and J by 6 bases; unmatched bases: 6. Looked up from germline, CDR1 is LNHNV and CDR2 is YYDKDF (reference sequence). The CDR3 is 15 residues long. CDR3 nucleotide sequence: TGTGCCACCAGCATAAGGACAGGGGGTAGCAATGAGCAGTTCTTC. As protein: CATSIRTGGSNEQFF.

In this sample, this clonotype turned up a few times. The rearrangement joins TRBV28 to TRBJ2-7; 12 nucleotides agree with TRBD2. The DNA end lines up better with TRBJ2-1; the J call may be wrong. This CDR3 contains 16 residues. In germline, CDR1 is MDHEN, CDR2 SYDVKM. DNA of the CDR3: TGTGCCAGCAGTTTATCGACTAGCGGGAGTCACAATGAGCAGTTCTTC. It encodes CASSLSTSGSHNEQFF.

The chain carries TRBV28 and TRBJ1-4, with D possibly being TRBD1 (6 bases). The CDR3 extends over 14 amino acids. V lost 2 bases and J lost 8, with 12 bases in between. Germline V gene sequence: CDR1 MDHEN, CDR2 SYDVKM. CDR3 sequence: CASSLPKGGEKLFF. In nucleotides, the CDR3 is TGTGCCAGCAGTTTACCCAAGGGGGGGGAAAAACTGTTTTTT.

This clonotype was picked up a small number of times. The chain recombines TRBV14 with TRBJ1-6; D ambiguous. The V end lost 0 bases, the J end lost 11 bases, and 8 bases lay between the germline ends. Germline V lookup: CDR1 SGHDN, CDR2 FVKESK. The CDR3 sequence is 13 residues long. CDR3 DNA sequence: TGTGCCAGCAGCCAAGATGCGGGTACACCCCTCCACTTT. It specifies CASSQDAGTPLHF.

The rearrangement joins TRBV28 to TRBJ2-5; D is possibly TRBD1 (5 bases). The better agreement between TRBJ2-7 and the DNA end casts doubt on the J call. The CDR3 has 13 residues. Germline loops: CDR1 MDHEN, CDR2 SYDVKM. The chain's CDR3 is CASSSRVASEQYF. The CDR3 region has the DNA TGTGCCAGCAGTTCCAGGGTGGCCTCCGAGCAGTACTTC.

This chain uses TRBV2 with TRBJ2-7; D is perhaps TRBD1 (6 bases). Trimming took 4 bases from V and 2 from J, leaving 15 bases between them. Looked up from germline, CDR1 is SNHLY and CDR2 is FYNNEI. The CDR3 sequence is 15 residues long. For the CDR3, the DNA is TGTGCCAGCAGTGGAACCGGGACATCTACCTACGAGCAGTACTTC. Its protein product is CASSGTGTSTYEQYF. The full variable domain, completed using reference TRBV2 and TRBJ2-7, is EPEVTQTPSHQVTQMGQEVILRCVPISNHLYFYWYRQILGQKVEFLVSFYNNEISEKSEIFDDQFSVERPDGSNFTLKIRSTKLEDSAMYFCASSGTGTSTYEQYFGPGTRLTVT.